The 29 T cell receptor beta chains below come from one sample, sequenced in a study of blood T cell repertoires in COVID-19. Profiling relied on immunoSEQ multiplex PCR, and the TCRdb table lists in-frame clones only, not all of them. The sample has some 200,000 clones; roughly four fifths are singletons. The sample consisted of peripheral blood. These TCRs come from a human donor with acute or convalescent COVID-19. The donor label of this sample is uncertain.

This chain joins TRBV18 and TRBJ2-7; no definite D call. Germline CDR1 KGHSH, CDR2 LQKENI. Trimming pared 3 bases from V and 6 bases from J, leaving 12 bases between. This CDR3 is 13 amino acids long. CDR3 sequence: CASSPLNWAEQYF. Here the CDR3 DNA reads TGTGCCAGCTCACCCCTGAATTGGGCCGAGCAGTACTTC.

The J gene is TRBJ2-7, the V gene TRBV29-1; D possibly corresponds to TRBD1 (7 bases). Deletions cut 4 bases from V and 3 bases from J, with 19 bases between. Germline loops: CDR1 SQVTM, CDR2 ANQGSEA. The length of the CDR3 is 15 residues. CDR3 sequence (DNA): TGCAGCGTTGGGAGGGGGCGCGACGGGGTCTACGAGCAGTACTTC. Protein product: CSVGRGRDGVYEQYF.

This clone was counted only a few times. This chain connects TRBV11-3 to TRBJ2-7, with D uncertain. The germline V gene has CDR1 SGHNT and CDR2 YENEEA. This CDR3 has 11 amino acids. The ends were cut back, 3 bases at V and 5 bases at J, with 5 bases in the middle. The CDR3 region has the DNA TGTGCCAGCAGCTTTAACAACGAGCAGTACTTC. It encodes CASSFNNEQYF.

A remark on this clone: Distinct nucleotide sequences in the sample also encode this CDR3. The rearrangement links TRBV2 to TRBJ2-7, with 8 bases fitting TRBD2. The CDR3 extends over 11 amino acids. The germline gives CDR1 SNHLY, CDR2 FYNNEI. Trimming took 9 bases from V and 3 from J; bases not matched to a gene: 1. CDR3 protein: CASRGGYEQYF. Written as DNA, the CDR3 is TGTGCCAGTCGGGGGGGCTACGAGCAGTACTTC.

In this sample, this clone turned up a few times. V is TRBV4-1 and J is TRBJ2-7, with TRBD2 as a possible D gene (5 bases). Germline CDR1 and CDR2: MGHRA and YSYEKL. This CDR3 spans 15 amino acids. V shed 0 bases and J shed 0 bases, with 9 bases lying between them. The DNA for the CDR3 is TGCGCCAGCAGCCAAGATTCGGCGGGCTCCTACGAGCAGTACTTC. This sequence encodes CASSQDSAGSYEQYF.

The rearrangement joins TRBV5-6 to TRBJ1-2; 9 nucleotides align to TRBD1. In germline, CDR1 is SGHDT, CDR2 YYEEEE. With V trimmed by 2 bases and J by 7 bases, 3 bases remained unmatched. CDR3 length: 13 residues. The CDR3: CASSFTGGTGYTF. CDR3 in DNA: TGTGCCAGCAGCTTCACAGGGGGCACTGGCTACACCTTC. The full variable domain, its missing parts supplied by reference TRBV5-6 and TRBJ1-2, is DAGVTQSPTHLIKTRGQQVTLRCSPKSGHDTVSWYQQALGQGPQFIFQYYEEEERQRGNFPDRFSGHQFPNYSSELNVNALLLGDSALYLCASSFTGGTGYTFGSGTRLTVV.

V is TRBV3-1 (or the pseudogene TRBV3-2) and J is TRBJ2-6; D gene unclear. V was pared by 3 bases and J by 0 bases, with 9 bases between. The CDR3 consists of 16 residues. Germline CDR1 LGHDT, CDR2 YNNKEL (reference sequence). The CDR3 DNA reads as TGTGCCAGCAGCCAGTCCTCTTCCTCTGGGGCCAACGTCCTGACTTTC. Its translation is CASSQSSSSGANVLTF.

This chain joins TRBV4-1 and TRBJ2-4; 7 bases fit TRBD2. CDR3 size: 16 residues. Unmatched junction bases numbered 13, after V lost 4 bases and J lost 7 bases. CDR1 is MGHRA and CDR2 is YSYEKL in the germline V gene. DNA of the CDR3: TGCGCCAGCAGCCCGGGACTACGGACCTGGGGGAACATTCAGTACTTC. Amino acids: CASSPGLRTWGNIQYF.

V and J are TRBV4-1 and TRBJ2-1; TRBD1 is a possible D gene (7 bases). V was trimmed by 4 bases and J by 7 bases, leaving 17 bases between them. The CDR3 extends over 15 amino acids. CDR1 is MGHRA, CDR2 YSYEKL, per germline. CDR3 sequence reads: CASSPLPTGRNEQFF. The CDR3 region has the DNA TGCGCCAGCAGCCCCCTGCCGACAGGGAGGAATGAGCAGTTCTTC.

The chain couples TRBV28 to TRBJ1-5; D may be TRBD1 (6 bases). V was cut by 1 base and J by 6 bases, with 16 bases left in between. CDR1 and CDR2 (germline): MDHEN, SYDVKM. The CDR3 sequence is 16 residues long. The CDR3 here is CASSLYARGDGQPQHF. In DNA, the CDR3 is TGTGCCAGCAGTTTATATGCCAGGGGAGATGGTCAGCCCCAGCATTTT.

With respect to this clone: The sample carries other DNA sequences with the same CDR3. The rearrangement uses TRBV7-9 and TRBJ2-7, with 7 bases that match TRBD2. The CDR3 extends over 13 amino acids. Germline CDR1 SEHNR, CDR2 FQNEAQ (reference sequence). Germline trimming cut 5 bases from V and 4 bases from J; bases unmatched to any gene: 5. The CDR3 loop reads CASSPGLVYEQYF. The CDR3 DNA is TGTGCCAGCAGCCCTGGACTAGTGTACGAGCAGTACTTC.

The J gene is TRBJ2-3, the V gene TRBV5-1; 12 bases line up with TRBD1. With V trimmed by 4 bases and J by 4 bases, 10 bases remained unmatched. Germline V gene data show CDR1 as SGHRS and CDR2 as YFSETQ. The CDR3 loop spans 17 amino acids. The CDR3 sequence is CASSNRRDRGQSDTQYF. In nucleotides, the CDR3 is TGCGCCAGCAGCAACCGTAGGGACAGGGGGCAATCAGATACGCAGTATTTT.

About this clone itself: At the DNA level, this CDR3 is encoded by other sequences in the same sample as well. The gene calls are TRBV27 and TRBJ2-7, with D possibly being TRBD2 (5 bases). CDR1 is MNHEY, CDR2 SMNVEV, per germline (reference sequence). The CDR3 is made up of 13 amino acids. The ends were cut back, 5 bases at V and 4 bases at J, with 12 bases in the middle. CDR3 nucleotides: TGTGCCAGCAGTACCCTTGGCGGGTACGAGCAGTACTTC. It specifies CASSTLGGYEQYF.

The J gene is TRBJ1-5, the V gene TRBV27; D possibly corresponds to TRBD1 (5 bases). The germline V and J ends were trimmed by 4 bases and 9 bases, with 13 bases remaining between them. This CDR3 region has 13 residues. Germline V gene sequence: CDR1 MNHEY, CDR2 SMNVEV (reference sequence). CDR3 protein: CASSSTRDLPQHF. The DNA of the CDR3 is TGTGCCAGCAGTTCAACCAGGGATCTGCCCCAGCATTTT.

The chain joins TRBV28 to TRBJ1-1; TRBD1 agrees at 10 bases. CDR1 is MDHEN, CDR2 SYDVKM, per germline. The CDR3 consists of 14 residues. V lost 4 bases to trimming and J lost 6 bases; unmatched junction nucleotides: 5. DNA for the CDR3: TGTGCCAGCAGTTCCGGACAGGGGGGGGCTGAAGCTTTCTTT. This codes for CASSSGQGGAEAFF.

This chain connects TRBV2 to TRBJ1-2; a weak D match, TRBD1 (6 bases). CDR1 is SNHLY, CDR2 FYNNEI, per germline. V dropped 5 bases and J dropped 8 bases, with 18 bases sitting between them. The CDR3 sequence is 14 residues long. This CDR3 is CASSLNTGMKGYTF. CDR3 coding DNA: TGTGCCAGCAGTCTAAACACAGGGATGAAGGGCTACACCTTC.

The chain links TRBV11-3 to TRBJ2-1; TRBD2 aligns across 8 bases. CDR1 is SGHNT, CDR2 YENEEA, per germline. Trimming at V came to 6 bases and at J to 6 bases, leaving 7 bases not matched to a gene. This CDR3 region has 14 residues. DNA for the CDR3: TGTGCCAGCAGTTTGCTAAGCGGGAGCAATGAGCAGTTCTTC. This translates into CASSLLSGSNEQFF.

The chain combines TRBV19 with TRBJ2-1; TRBD2 might be the D (6 bases). The CDR3 spans 17 residues. Per the germline V gene, CDR1 is LNHDA and CDR2 is SQIVND (reference sequence). Trimming cost V 5 bases and J 0 bases, with 17 bases left between them. The CDR3 protein is CASSLQTSRSSYNEQFF. CDR3 sequence (DNA): TGTGCCAGTAGTCTCCAAACTAGCAGAAGCTCCTACAATGAGCAGTTCTTC.

The chain's CDR3 is CASSPNRNTEAFF. In DNA, the CDR3 is TGTGCCAGCAGTCCAAACAGGAACACTGAAGCTTTCTTT. The V and J genes are TRBV27 and TRBJ1-1; D not certain. In germline, CDR1 is MNHEY, CDR2 SMNVEV (reference sequence). The CDR3 has 13 amino acids. Trimming cost V 5 bases and J 1 base, with 8 bases left between them.

This clone has just one count. The rearrangement uses TRBV2 and TRBJ2-7, with TRBD2 identical over 7 bases. Trimming took 5 bases from V and 7 from J; bases not matched to a gene: 8. There are 13 residues in the CDR3. CDR1 is SNHLY, CDR2 FYNNEI, per germline. The CDR3 loop reads CASSSLGEGEQYF. The CDR3 nucleotides are TGTGCCAGCAGTTCCCTAGGGGAGGGGGAGCAGTACTTC.

A single count supports this clone. V gene TRBV2 combines with J gene TRBJ1-1; 7 bases match TRBD1. The junction had 4 bases not matched to a gene; V was cut back by 5 bases and J by 1 base. Germline assignment: CDR1 SNHLY and CDR2 FYNNEI. The CDR3 spans 14 residues. The CDR3 DNA reads as TGTGCCAGCAGTCAAGACAGGGCGAACACTGAAGCTTTCTTT. Translated: CASSQDRANTEAFF. The whole variable domain, filled in from reference TRBV2 and TRBJ1-1, reads EPEVTQTPSHQVTQMGQEVILRCVPISNHLYFYWYRQILGQKVEFLVSFYNNEISEKSEIFDDQFSVERPDGSNFTLKIRSTKLEDSAMYFCASSQDRANTEAFFGQGTRLTVV.

The V call is TRBV2, the J call TRBJ2-3, with 7 bases lining up with TRBD1. Trimming took 4 bases from V and 1 from J; bases not matched to a gene: 2. The V gene's germline CDR1 is SNHLY and CDR2 FYNNEI. This CDR3 has 14 amino acids. The CDR3 reads CASSGGTGTDTQYF. The DNA for the CDR3 is TGTGCCAGCAGTGGAGGGACAGGCACAGATACGCAGTATTTT.

V usage is TRBV30 and J usage is TRBJ2-3; D is uncertain. Germline CDR1 reads GTSNPN; CDR2 reads SVGIG (reference sequence). V was clipped by 6 bases and J by 3 bases, with 13 bases between them. This CDR3 spans 13 amino acids. This chain's CDR3 is CACQEVRTDTQYF. The CDR3 coding sequence is TGTGCCTGCCAAGAGGTACGGACAGATACGCAGTATTTT.

This clone was counted only a few times. The chain links TRBV7-9 to TRBJ2-7, with TRBD1 identical over 7 bases. V was clipped by 7 bases and J by 0 bases; unmatched bases: 9. CDR3 length: 15 amino acids. Germline CDR1 reads SEHNR; CDR2 reads FQNEAQ (reference sequence). The CDR3 coding sequence is TGTGCCAGCACCGCAGGGGACAGCCACTCCTACGAGCAGTACTTC. Encoded protein: CASTAGDSHSYEQYF.

This chain uses TRBV2 with TRBJ2-7; 8 nucleotides match TRBD2. The V gene's germline CDR1 is SNHLY and CDR2 FYNNEI. This CDR3 has 15 amino acids. The V and J ends lost 5 bases and 0 bases, in that order; junction bases with no gene match: 6. In nucleotides, the CDR3 is TGTGCCAGCAGTCAAGAAAGCGGGAGCTCCTACGAGCAGTACTTC. This encodes CASSQESGSSYEQYF.

The chain carries TRBV6-6 and TRBJ1-5, with a tentative D call TRBD1 (6 bases). This CDR3 is built from 15 residues. CDR1 and CDR2 (germline): MNHNY, SVGAGI (reference sequence). V was cut by 6 bases and J by 6 bases, with 18 bases left in between. The CDR3 is CASRSPGGHAQPQHF. The CDR3 DNA sequence: TGTGCCAGCAGATCCCCCGGGGGGCATGCTCAGCCCCAGCATTTT.

The rearrangement joins TRBV18 to TRBJ2-7; TRBD1 might be the D (6 bases). The CDR3 spans 13 residues. V lost 5 bases to trimming and J lost 3 bases, with 11 bases between them. The germline CDR1 and CDR2 sequences are KGHSH and LQKENI. DNA for the CDR3: TGTGCCAGCTCAGAGCAGGGGAGCTACGAGCAGTACTTC. Protein sequence: CASSEQGSYEQYF.

The chain joins TRBV12-3 or TRBV12-4 to TRBJ1-5, with TRBD1 as a possible D gene (5 bases). CDR3 length: 13 residues. V lost 2 bases to trimming and J lost 5 bases, with 7 bases between them. The CDR3 DNA follows: TGTGCCAGCAGTTTAAAGGGGTATCAGCCCCAGCATTTT. This encodes CASSLKGYQPQHF.

This clone was seen once. The V call is TRBV5-8, the J call TRBJ1-1; D gene ambiguous. CDR3 length: 14 amino acids. V lost 0 bases, J lost 1 base, and 7 bases lay in between. The V gene's germline CDR1 is SGHTS and CDR2 YDEGEE. CDR3 DNA sequence: TGTGCCAGCAGCTTGGTCGGAGAGAACACTGAAGCTTTCTTT. Its protein product is CASSLVGENTEAFF.